This T cell receptor (beta chain) emerged from a study of blood T cell repertoires in COVID-19. The overall study: COVID-19 samples, acute and convalescent, were from the United States, Italy and Spain.

Trimming removed 5 bases at V and 7 bases at J, with 14 bases between. The CDR3 spans 12 residues. CDR1 is GTSNPN, CDR2 SVGIG, per germline (reference sequence). Using immunoSEQ multiplex PCR, the repertoire was profiled, and TCRdb retains in-frame clones only, with some absent. The sample lists around 160,000 clones, around four fifths occurring once. This clone has more than one count but fewer than ten. V usage is TRBV30 and J usage is TRBJ1-1; no firm D call. The sample taken for sequencing was peripheral blood. The origin of this receptor is a woman aged 40 to 55 with active or convalescent COVID-19. CDR3 protein: CAWARKVGEAFF. CDR3 DNA sequence: TGTGCCTGGGCGAGGAAAGTCGGTGAAGCTTTCTTT.